Given below is one T cell receptor beta chain in context. Its target is unknown. The source of the sample is a study of cytomegalovirus exposure and HLA in healthy donors. Findings and caveats of the study: Most TCR sequences proved rare, with some public TCRs found in many donors.

Germline V gene sequence: CDR1 SNHLY, CDR2 FYNNEI. The CDR3 sequence is 14 residues long. PCR primers comprised 60 Vbeta and 13 Jbeta primers. This table comes from immunoSEQ multiplex PCR, and its TCRdb copy is limited to in-frame clones, with some not included. The sample contains under 150,000 clones, around four fifths of which appear only once. The sample consisted of PBMCs. This clonotype was obtained from a man aged 30 to 39 in good health and CMV-seropositive. The chain combines TRBV2 with TRBJ2-5, with 7 nucleotides matching TRBD2. The DNA end is a closer match to TRBJ2-7, so the J assignment may be wrong. The CDR3 protein is CASTRASGLYEQYF. CDR3 nucleotide sequence: TGTGCCAGCACACGAGCTAGCGGTCTCTACGAGCAGTACTTC.